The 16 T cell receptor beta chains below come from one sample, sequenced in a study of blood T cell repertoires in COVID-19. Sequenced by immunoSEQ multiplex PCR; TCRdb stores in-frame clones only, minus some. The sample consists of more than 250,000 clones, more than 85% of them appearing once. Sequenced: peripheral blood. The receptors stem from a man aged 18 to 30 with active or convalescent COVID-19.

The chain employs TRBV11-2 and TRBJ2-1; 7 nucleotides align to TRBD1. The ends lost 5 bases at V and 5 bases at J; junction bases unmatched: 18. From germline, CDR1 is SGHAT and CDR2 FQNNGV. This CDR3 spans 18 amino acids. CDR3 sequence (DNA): TGTGCCAGCAGCCGCGACAGGGTTTATAGTCGGGGACACAATGAGCAGTTCTTC. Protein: CASSRDRVYSRGHNEQFF.

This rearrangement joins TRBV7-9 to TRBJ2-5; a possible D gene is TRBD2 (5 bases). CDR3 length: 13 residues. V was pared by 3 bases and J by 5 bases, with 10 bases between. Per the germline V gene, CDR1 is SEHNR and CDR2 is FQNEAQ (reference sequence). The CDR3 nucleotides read TGTGCCAGCAGCTTCGAGGGCCTGGAGACCCAGTACTTC. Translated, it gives CASSFEGLETQYF.

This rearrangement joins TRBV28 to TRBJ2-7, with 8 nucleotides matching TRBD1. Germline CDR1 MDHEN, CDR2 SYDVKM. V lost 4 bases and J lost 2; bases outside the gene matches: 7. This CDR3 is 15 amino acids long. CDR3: CASSSRTGTAYEQYF. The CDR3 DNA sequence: TGTGCCAGCAGTTCCCGGACAGGGACGGCCTACGAGCAGTACTTC. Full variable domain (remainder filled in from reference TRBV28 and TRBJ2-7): DVKVTQSSRYLVKRTGEKVFLECVQDMDHENMFWYRQDPGLGLRLIYFSYDVKMKEKGDIPEGYSVSREKKERFSLILESASTNQTSMYLCASSSRTGTAYEQYFGPGTRLTVT.

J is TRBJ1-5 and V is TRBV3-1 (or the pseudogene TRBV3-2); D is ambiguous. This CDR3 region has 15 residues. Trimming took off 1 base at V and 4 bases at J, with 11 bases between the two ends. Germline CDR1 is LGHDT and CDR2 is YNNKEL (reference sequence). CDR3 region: CASSQGPERNQPQHF. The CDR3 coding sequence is TGTGCCAGCAGCCAAGGACCAGAGCGGAATCAGCCCCAGCATTTT.

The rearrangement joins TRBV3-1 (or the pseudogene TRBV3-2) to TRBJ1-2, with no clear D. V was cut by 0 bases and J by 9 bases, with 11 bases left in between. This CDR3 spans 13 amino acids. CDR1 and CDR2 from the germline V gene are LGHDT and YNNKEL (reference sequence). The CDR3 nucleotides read TGTGCCAGCAGCCAAGAGCGCGGAGGGAGCTACACCTTC. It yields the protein CASSQERGGSYTF.

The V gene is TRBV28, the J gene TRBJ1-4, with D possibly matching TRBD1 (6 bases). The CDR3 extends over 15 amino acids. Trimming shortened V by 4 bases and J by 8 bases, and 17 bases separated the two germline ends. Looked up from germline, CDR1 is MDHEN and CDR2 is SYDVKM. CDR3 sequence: CASSSGAMRLEKLFF. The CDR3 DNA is TGTGCCAGCAGTTCAGGGGCTATGAGGTTGGAAAAACTGTTTTTT.

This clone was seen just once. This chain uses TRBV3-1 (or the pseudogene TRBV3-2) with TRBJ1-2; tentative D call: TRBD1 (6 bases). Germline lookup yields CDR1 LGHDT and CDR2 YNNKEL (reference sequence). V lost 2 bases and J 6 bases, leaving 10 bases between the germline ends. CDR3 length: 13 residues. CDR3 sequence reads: CASSQPRGDGYTF. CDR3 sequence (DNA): TGTGCCAGCAGCCAACCCAGGGGTGATGGCTACACCTTC.

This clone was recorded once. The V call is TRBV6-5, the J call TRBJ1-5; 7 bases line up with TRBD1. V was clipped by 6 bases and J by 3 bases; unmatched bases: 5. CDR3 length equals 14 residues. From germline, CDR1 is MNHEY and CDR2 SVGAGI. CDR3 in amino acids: CASRGQVYNQPQHF. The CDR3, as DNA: TGTGCCAGCAGAGGACAGGTTTACAATCAGCCCCAGCATTTT.

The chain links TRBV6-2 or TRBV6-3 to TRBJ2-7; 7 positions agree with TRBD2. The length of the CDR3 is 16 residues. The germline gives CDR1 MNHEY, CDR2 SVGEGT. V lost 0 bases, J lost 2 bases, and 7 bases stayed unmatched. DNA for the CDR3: TGTGCCAGCAGTTACTCGATGTCCGGGACTACCTACGAGCAGTACTTC. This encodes CASSYSMSGTTYEQYF.

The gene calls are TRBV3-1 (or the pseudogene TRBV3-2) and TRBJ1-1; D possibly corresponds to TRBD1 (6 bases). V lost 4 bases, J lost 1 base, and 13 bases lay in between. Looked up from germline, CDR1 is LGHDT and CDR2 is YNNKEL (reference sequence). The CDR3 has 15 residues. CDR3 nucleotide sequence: TGTGCCAGCAGCCCCGGGACATGGGAGAACACTGAAGCTTTCTTT. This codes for CASSPGTWENTEAFF.

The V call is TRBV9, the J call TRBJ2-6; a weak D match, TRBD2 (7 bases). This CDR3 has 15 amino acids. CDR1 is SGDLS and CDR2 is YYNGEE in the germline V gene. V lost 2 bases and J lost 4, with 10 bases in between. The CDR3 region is CASSVGGQGANVLTF. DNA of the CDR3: TGTGCCAGCAGCGTCGGGGGGCAAGGGGCCAACGTCCTGACTTTC.

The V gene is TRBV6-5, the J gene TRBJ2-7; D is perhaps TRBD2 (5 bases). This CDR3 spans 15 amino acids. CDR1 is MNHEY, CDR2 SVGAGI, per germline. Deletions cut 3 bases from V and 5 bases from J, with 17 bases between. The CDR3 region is CASSYTGIGSDEQYF. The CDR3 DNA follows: TGTGCCAGCAGTTATACGGGGATAGGTTCGGACGAGCAGTACTTC.

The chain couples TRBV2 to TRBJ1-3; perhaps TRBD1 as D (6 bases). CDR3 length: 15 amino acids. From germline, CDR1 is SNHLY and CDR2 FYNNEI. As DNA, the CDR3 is TGTAGGTGCTATGGGGGCGCGGGCTCTGGAAACACCATATATTTT. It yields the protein CRCYGGAGSGNTIYF.

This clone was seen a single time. CDR3 region: CASSQDMAANSPLHF. The CDR3 DNA reads as TGCGCCAGCAGCCAAGATATGGCGGCCAATTCACCCCTCCACTTT. The genes are TRBV4-3 and TRBJ1-6; D is uncertain. Trimming took 0 bases from V and 7 from J, leaving 10 bases between them. CDR1 and CDR2 (germline): LGHNA, YSLEER. This CDR3 comprises 15 residues.

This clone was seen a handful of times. The CDR3 is CASSPVPQGAFSNQPQHF. For the CDR3, the DNA is TGTGCCAGCAGCCCGGTCCCCCAGGGGGCCTTTAGCAATCAGCCCCAGCATTTT. This chain joins TRBV7-2 and TRBJ1-5; 8 nucleotides match TRBD1. Trimming removed 5 bases from V and 0 bases from J; junction bases left unmatched: 12. The CDR3 extends over 18 amino acids. Germline-derived CDR1 and CDR2 are SGHTA and FQGNSA.

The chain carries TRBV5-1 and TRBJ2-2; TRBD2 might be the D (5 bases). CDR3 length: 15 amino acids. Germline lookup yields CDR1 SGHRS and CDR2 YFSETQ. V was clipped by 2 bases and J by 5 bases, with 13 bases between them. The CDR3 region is CASSLATPGTGELFF. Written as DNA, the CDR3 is TGCGCCAGCAGCTTAGCGACCCCGGGAACCGGGGAGCTGTTTTTT.